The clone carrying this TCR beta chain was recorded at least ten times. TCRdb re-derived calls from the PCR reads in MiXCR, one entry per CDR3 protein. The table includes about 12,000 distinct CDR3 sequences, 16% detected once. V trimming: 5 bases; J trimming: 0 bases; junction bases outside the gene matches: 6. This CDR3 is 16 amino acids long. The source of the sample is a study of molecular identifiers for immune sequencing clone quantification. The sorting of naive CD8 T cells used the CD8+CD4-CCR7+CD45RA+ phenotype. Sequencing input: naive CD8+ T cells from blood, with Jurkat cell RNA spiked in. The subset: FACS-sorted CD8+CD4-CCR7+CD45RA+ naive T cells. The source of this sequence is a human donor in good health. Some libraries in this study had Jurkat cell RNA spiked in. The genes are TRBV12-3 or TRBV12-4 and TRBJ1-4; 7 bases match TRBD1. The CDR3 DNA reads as TGTGCCAGCAGTCTAGGACAGGATTCAACTAATGAAAAACTGTTTTTT. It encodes CASSLGQDSTNEKLFF.